The 29 T cell receptor beta chains presented below share a single source sample, sequenced in a study of response to subunit inactivated influenza vaccine. TCRdb reanalysed the RT-PCR reads using MiXCR and keeps one entry per CDR3 protein. The profile covers around 520,000 distinct CDR3 sequences, with 25% appearing a single time and approximately 1.9% taken by the ten largest. Sequencing used CD4+ T cells sorted from PBMCs, obtained roughly 5 days after vaccination. The receptor source for this set is a man between 50 and 59 years old who received an inactivated influenza vaccine.

This clonotype appeared a few times. This chain uses TRBV12-3 or TRBV12-4 with TRBJ1-1; D uncertain. The CDR3 is made up of 12 amino acids. The ends were cut back, 2 bases at V and 7 bases at J, with 8 bases in the middle. CDR3 sequence (DNA): TGTGCCAGCAGTTTAACACGGGGTGAAGCTTTCTTT. Its translation is CASSLTRGEAFF.

The chain recombines TRBV20-1 with TRBJ2-3; 8 nucleotides align to TRBD2. There are 15 residues in the CDR3. V was pared by 1 base and J by 4 bases, with 7 bases of the junction left unmatched. Germline V gene lookup returns CDR1 DFQATT and CDR2 SNEGSKA (reference sequence). In DNA form, the CDR3 reads TGCAGTGCTAGAGTCCTGGGACTAGTCTCAGATACGCAGTATTTT. It yields the protein CSARVLGLVSDTQYF.

In nucleotides, the CDR3 is TGTGCCAGCAGTCCGCTCAGGGTTAGTACTGAAGCTTTCTTT. This sequence encodes CASSPLRVSTEAFF. The chain employs TRBV12-3 or TRBV12-4 and TRBJ1-1, with a weak D call TRBD1 (5 bases). V dropped 5 bases and J dropped 5 bases, with 15 bases sitting between them. CDR3 length: 14 residues.

This clonotype was detected a few times. This chain connects TRBV4-3 to TRBJ1-1; no definite D call. CDR1 LGHNA and CDR2 YSLEER come from the germline V gene. Trimming removed 1 base from V and 0 bases from J, with 6 bases in between. This CDR3 is built from 14 residues. DNA of the CDR3: TGCGCCAGCAGCCAAGCCCAGTTGAACACTGAAGCTTTCTTT. Translation gives CASSQAQLNTEAFF.

The chain uses TRBV20-1 and TRBJ2-1; 13 bases line up with TRBD2. J was trimmed by 4 bases and V by 8 bases; bases with no gene match: 2. Germline assignment: CDR1 DFQATT and CDR2 SNEGSKA (reference sequence). The CDR3 consists of 13 residues. The CDR3 sequence: CSLTSGGYNEQFF. CDR3 bases: TGCAGTTTGACTAGCGGGGGGTACAATGAGCAGTTCTTC.

This clonotype was counted between two and nine times. The chain uses TRBV5-1 and TRBJ2-3, with no clear D. This CDR3 has 16 amino acids. Germline CDR1 reads SGHRS; CDR2 reads YFSETQ. The V end lost 0 bases, the J end lost 0 bases, and 11 bases lay between the germline ends. In DNA form, the CDR3 reads TGCGCCAGCAGCTTGGCTCCCACTGCTAGCACAGATACGCAGTATTTT. It specifies CASSLAPTASTDTQYF.

V usage is TRBV18 and J usage is TRBJ1-3; D is perhaps TRBD1 (6 bases). V was shortened by 2 bases and J by 2 bases, with 10 bases between the two germline ends. The CDR3 is made up of 15 amino acids. Germline assignment: CDR1 KGHSH and CDR2 LQKENI. CDR3 DNA: TGTGCCAGCTCACCAACCAGGGGAACTGGAAACACCATATATTTT. The encoded protein is CASSPTRGTGNTIYF. The variable domain in full, with the rest retrieved from reference TRBV18 and TRBJ1-3, is NAGVMQNPRHLVRRRGQEARLRCSPMKGHSHVYWYRQLPEEGLKFMVYLQKENIIDESGMPKERFSAEFPKEGPSILRIQQVVRGDSAAYFCASSPTRGTGNTIYFGEGSWLTVV.

The V and J genes are TRBV6-5 and TRBJ1-1, with D perhaps matching TRBD1 (6 bases). Germline-derived CDR1 and CDR2 are MNHEY and SVGAGI. Trimming cost V 0 bases and J 1 base, with 15 bases left between them. The CDR3 is made up of 17 amino acids. The CDR3 spells CASSYSRAGQKNTEAFF. The CDR3 DNA sequence: TGTGCCAGCAGTTACTCGAGGGCCGGACAGAAGAACACTGAAGCTTTCTTT.

This clonotype was counted a few times. J is TRBJ1-1 and V is TRBV6-5; TRBD1 aligns across 11 bases. CDR1 MNHEY and CDR2 SVGAGI come from the germline V gene. The CDR3 sequence is 17 residues long. The J segment lost 2 bases and the V segment lost 2 bases, leaving 7 bases of the junction unmatched. In nucleotides, the CDR3 is TGTGCCAGCAGTTACGGACAGGGGGCGATTCGAAACACTGAAGCTTTCTTT. Its translation is CASSYGQGAIRNTEAFF.

On this clonotype: A read error may produce the germline difference seen at one junction end. J is TRBJ2-1 and V is TRBV27; 7 nucleotides match TRBD1. CDR3 length: 15 amino acids. Germline V gives CDR1 MNHEY, CDR2 SMNVEV (reference sequence). The CDR3 here is CASSFQGQVNNDQFF. CDR3 in DNA: TGTGCCAGCAGTTTTCAAGGACAGGTAAACAATGACCAGTTCTTC.

The chain is built from TRBV20-1 and TRBJ2-3; D not resolved. The V gene lost 1 base and the J gene lost 2 bases, with 10 bases spanning the gap. The CDR3 sequence is 14 residues long. The germline V gene has CDR1 DFQATT and CDR2 SNEGSKA (reference sequence). CDR3 nucleotides: TGCAGTGCTAGAGGACGGCGCCTCACAGATACGCAGTATTTT. This codes for CSARGRRLTDTQYF.

This clonotype was seen ten or more times. CDR3 in amino acids: CSVGTFYEQYF. The CDR3 coding sequence is TGCAGCGTCGGGACATTCTACGAGCAGTACTTC. The J gene is TRBJ2-7, the V gene TRBV29-1, with D perhaps matching TRBD1 (6 bases). The V gene's germline CDR1 is SQVTM and CDR2 ANQGSEA. Trimming removed 6 bases from V and 3 bases from J, with 9 bases in between. The CDR3 has 11 amino acids.

The chain employs TRBV5-5 and TRBJ1-5; TRBD1 might be the D (6 bases). The CDR3 sequence is 14 residues long. CDR1 is SGHKS and CDR2 is YYEKEE in the germline V gene (reference sequence). V was shortened by 2 bases and J by 7 bases, with 13 bases between the two germline ends. Here the CDR3 DNA reads TGTGCCAGCAGCTTCGTTTCTGGGGGCCAGCCCCAGCATTTT. It encodes CASSFVSGGQPQHF. The full variable domain, in which reference TRBV5-5 and TRBJ1-5 provide the parts outside the CDR3, is DAGVTQSPTHLIKTRGQQVTLRCSPISGHKSVSWYQQVLGQGPQFIFQYYEKEERGRGNFPDRFSARQFPNYSSELNVNALLLGDSALYLCASSFVSGGQPQHFGDGTRLSIL.

J is TRBJ2-5 and V is TRBV11-2, with 11 bases matching TRBD2. There are 16 residues in the CDR3. CDR1 is SGHAT and CDR2 is FQNNGV in the germline V gene. The ends lost 2 bases at V and 5 bases at J; junction bases unmatched: 7. The CDR3 region has the DNA TGTGCCAGCAGCTTAAATAGCGGGAGGGCGGGGGAGACCCAGTACTTC. It specifies CASSLNSGRAGETQYF.

This clonotype has a handful of counts. The rearrangement joins TRBV4-2 to TRBJ2-5, with D unresolved. The CDR3 totals 14 residues. Germline V CDR1 and CDR2: LGHNA, YNFKEQ. V lost 0 bases and J 5 bases, leaving 10 bases between the germline ends. The CDR3: CASSQDVSFETQYF. For the CDR3, the DNA is TGTGCCAGCAGCCAAGATGTTAGTTTCGAGACCCAGTACTTC.

This clonotype showed up just a few times. The V gene is TRBV7-2, the J gene TRBJ2-3, with a possible D match to TRBD1 (5 bases). The CDR3 has 17 amino acids. Germline values: CDR1 SGHTA, CDR2 FQGNSA. Between the trimmed V and J ends, which lost 2 bases and 0 bases, there was a span of 15 bases. The CDR3 nucleotides are TGTGCCAGCAGCTTAAAAAGGGGCTGGGGTAGCACAGATACGCAGTATTTT. This codes for CASSLKRGWGSTDTQYF.

This clonotype was observed once. The chain carries TRBV19 and TRBJ2-3; D remains unclear. The CDR3 covers 10 residues. With 10 bases removed from V and 4 bases from J, the gap between germline ends came to 6 bases. CDR1 is LNHDA and CDR2 is SQIVND in the germline V gene (reference sequence). The CDR3 here is CATRADTQYF. The CDR3 DNA is TGTGCCACTCGGGCAGATACGCAGTATTTT.

This clonotype was picked up a small number of times. The chain uses TRBV5-1 and TRBJ2-3, with TRBD2 matching over 12 bases. In germline, CDR1 is SGHRS, CDR2 YFSETQ. The V gene end was trimmed by 6 bases and the J gene end by 14 bases; junction bases not matched to a gene: 13. The CDR3 loop spans 14 amino acids. Written as DNA, the CDR3 is TGCGCCAGCACTCCCGAGACTAGCGGGAGTCGGGCGTATTTT. Translated, it gives CASTPETSGSRAYF. Based on the CDR3 plus reference TRBV5-1 and TRBJ2-3, the full variable domain is KAGVTQTPRYLIKTRGQQVTLSCSPISGHRSVSWYQQTPGQGLQFLFEYFSETQRNKGNFPGRFSGRQFSNSRSEMNVSTLELGDSALYLCASTPETSGSRAYFGPGTRLTVL.

The J gene is TRBJ2-2, the V gene TRBV6-5; D might be TRBD1 or TRBD2, each matching 6 bases. Germline values: CDR1 MNHEY, CDR2 SVGAGI. Trimming stripped 2 bases from V and 2 bases from J, with 9 bases between. The CDR3 is 15 residues long. The CDR3 spells CASSYGGRNTGELFF. The CDR3 bases are TGTGCCAGCAGTTACGGGGGGCGAAACACCGGGGAGCTGTTTTTT.

The rearrangement links TRBV20-1 to TRBJ2-5; 11 nucleotides align to TRBD2. Per germline, CDR1 DFQATT and CDR2 SNEGSKA (reference sequence). Trimming took 6 bases from V and 2 from J; bases not matched to a gene: 5. The CDR3 loop spans 14 amino acids. CDR3 DNA: TGCAGTGCCAGACTAGCGGGAATACAAGAGACCCAGTACTTC. Protein: CSARLAGIQETQYF.

This clonotype was detected a few times. The chain couples TRBV6-2 or TRBV6-3 to TRBJ2-3, with 11 bases identical to TRBD2. This CDR3 has 17 residues. Trimming cost V 6 bases and J 0 bases; bases outside gene matches: 8. Germline V gene sequence: CDR1 MNHEY, CDR2 SVGEGT. The CDR3 coding sequence is TGTGCCAGCAGCAAGTCTAGCGGGAGGACTAGCACAGATACGCAGTATTTT. Its protein is CASSKSSGRTSTDTQYF.

About this clonotype itself: The junction does not match germline at one end; this may be a read error. V is TRBV12-3 or TRBV12-4 and J is TRBJ2-5; 10 bases fit TRBD2. The CDR3 is 15 residues long. This chain's CDR3 is CASRLAGGLTETQYF. CDR3 nucleotide sequence: TGTGCCAGCAGATTAGCGGGGGGCCTGACGGAGACCCAGTACTTC.

The V and J genes are TRBV10-2 and TRBJ2-1, with D perhaps being TRBD1 or TRBD2 (5 bases each). Germline CDR1 WSHSY, CDR2 SAAADI. V lost 0 bases to trimming and J lost 12 bases, with 9 bases between them. The CDR3 contains 12 residues. The CDR3: CASSESVGTQFF. The CDR3 DNA reads as TGCGCCAGCAGTGAGTCAGTTGGGACGCAGTTCTTC.

This sequence joins TRBV12-3 or TRBV12-4 and TRBJ1-2; a weak D match, TRBD1 (5 bases). The CDR3 runs 11 residues. Trimming took off 4 bases at V and 7 bases at J, with 7 bases between the two ends. CDR3 region: CASSYRFGYTF. CDR3 in DNA: TGTGCCAGCAGTTACAGGTTTGGCTACACCTTC.

This clonotype was seen a few times. DNA for the CDR3: TGTGCCAGCACCCCGCGGACATCCTACGAGCAGTACTTC. Protein sequence: CASTPRTSYEQYF. This chain joins TRBV7-2 and TRBJ2-7; tentatively, D is TRBD1 (5 bases). The germline V gene encodes CDR1 SGHTA and CDR2 FQGNSA. The ends were cut back, 7 bases at V and 1 base at J, with 11 bases in the middle. This CDR3 is 13 amino acids long.

The table lists this clonotype with a few counts. The rearrangement links TRBV29-1 to TRBJ2-7; TRBD2 agrees at 14 bases. This CDR3 spans 17 amino acids. Germline CDR1 reads SQVTM; CDR2 reads ANQGSEA. V lost 4 bases and J lost 1; bases outside the gene matches: 9. The CDR3, as DNA: TGCAGCGTTGCACCTACCGGGACTAGCGGGAGATCCTACGAGCAGTACTTC. Its translation is CSVAPTGTSGRSYEQYF.

The V call is TRBV21-1, the J call TRBJ2-4; the table's D call, TRBD1, has no DNA check behind it. TRBV21-1 is listed as a pseudogene. The CDR3 has 17 amino acids. CDR3 sequence: CASSKVWPVTAKNIQYF. The CDR3 DNA follows: TGTGCCAGCAGCAAAGTGTGGCCCGTGACGGCCAAAAACATTCAGTACTTC.

The chain uses TRBV20-1 and TRBJ1-2; possible D gene TRBD1, 5 bases. The CDR3 runs to 12 residues. V was cut by 5 bases and J by 4 bases, with 11 bases left in between. Germline values: CDR1 DFQATT, CDR2 SNEGSKA (reference sequence). CDR3 in DNA: TGCAGTGCTTGGGGGGACGTCTATGGCTACACCTTC. Translation: CSAWGDVYGYTF.

The chain has TRBV10-3 and TRBJ2-1; a weak D match, TRBD2 (5 bases). CDR1 and CDR2 from the germline V gene are ENHRY and SYGVKD. The V gene lost 5 bases and the J gene lost 8 bases, with 22 bases spanning the gap. This CDR3 region has 16 residues. CDR3 nucleotides: TGTGCCATCAGTACACAAAGAGCGGCGTTACTAGATGAGCAGTTCTTC. Protein: CAISTQRAALLDEQFF.